Below, 27 T cell receptor beta chains from the same sample are listed, as sequenced in a study of T-cell reconstitution after alpha-beta-depleted transplantation in children. TCRbeta library preparation incorporated unique molecular identifiers. One entry per CDR3 protein results from TCRdb running MiXCR on the PCR reads. The table records hundreds of thousands of distinct CDR3 sequences, about 11% of them present only once. Sequenced here: PBMCs, sampled before TCRalphabeta/CD19-depleted stem cell transplant. The receptors come from a child younger than two with acute myeloid leukemia, due to receive a stem cell transplant.

The rearrangement joins TRBV5-1 to TRBJ2-7; D may be TRBD2 (5 bases). Germline V CDR1 and CDR2: SGHRS, YFSETQ. The CDR3 covers 15 residues. Between the trimmed V and J ends, which lost 3 bases and 0 bases, there was a span of 13 bases. CDR3 protein: CASSSNTGSSYEQYF. In DNA form, the CDR3 reads TGCGCCAGCAGCTCCAACACGGGGTCCTCCTACGAGCAGTACTTC.

Many counts were recorded for this clonotype. V gene TRBV28 combines with J gene TRBJ2-7, with a possible D match to TRBD2 (5 bases). V lost 8 bases to trimming and J lost 0 bases, with 14 bases between them. The CDR3 has 14 amino acids. The germline V gene has CDR1 MDHEN and CDR2 SYDVKM. CDR3 residues: CASGLGDSSYEQYF. The CDR3 nucleotides are TGTGCCAGCGGACTCGGGGATAGCTCCTACGAGCAGTACTTC.

This clonotype came up many times. J is TRBJ2-4 and V is TRBV27, with D perhaps given as TRBD1 or TRBD2 (6 bases each). Looked up from germline, CDR1 is MNHEY and CDR2 is SMNVEV (reference sequence). The CDR3 has 17 residues. Trimming shortened V by 2 bases and J by 6 bases, and 20 bases separated the two germline ends. CDR3 sequence: CASSLAGGRSPLNIQYF. The CDR3 DNA is TGTGCCAGCAGTTTAGCTGGGGGGCGAAGTCCCCTAAACATTCAGTACTTC.

This clonotype was found a few times. V is TRBV7-2 and J is TRBJ2-7, with TRBD2 identical over 11 bases. V gave up 3 bases and J gave up 1 base; unmatched junction bases: 2. Germline lookup yields CDR1 SGHTA and CDR2 FQGNSA. This CDR3 is built from 15 residues. Here the CDR3 reads CASSFWTSGSYEQYF. The CDR3 coding sequence is TGTGCCAGCAGCTTCTGGACTAGCGGGTCCTACGAGCAGTACTTC. The full variable domain, rest sourced from reference TRBV7-2 and TRBJ2-7, is GAGVSQSPSNKVTEKGKDVELRCDPISGHTALYWYRQSLGQGLEFLIYFQGNSAPDKSGLPSDRFSAERTGGSVSTLTIQRTQQEDSAVYLCASSFWTSGSYEQYFGPGTRLTVT.

The V and J genes are TRBV18 and TRBJ2-2; D is unclear. Germline CDR1 KGHSH, CDR2 LQKENI. V was shortened by 1 base and J by 0 bases, with 12 bases between the two germline ends. This CDR3 contains 17 residues. CDR3 bases: TGTGCCAGCTCACCACTGCCACCAACCGCGAACACCGGGGAGCTGTTTTTT. Its protein is CASSPLPPTANTGELFF.

This clonotype was seen repeatedly, ten times or more. The chain combines TRBV12-3 or TRBV12-4 with TRBJ2-7, with 8 bases lining up with TRBD1. The CDR3 has 18 amino acids. With V trimmed by 6 bases and J by 5 bases, 21 bases remained unmatched. The CDR3 here is CASSTWAALGQGLHEQYF. The CDR3 DNA is TGTGCCAGCAGCACCTGGGCAGCCCTTGGACAGGGTCTCCACGAGCAGTACTTC.

This clonotype came up many times. V usage is TRBV7-9 and J usage is TRBJ1-1; TRBD1 is a possible D gene (5 bases). The CDR3 is made up of 12 amino acids. V gave up 7 bases and J gave up 8 bases, with 14 bases separating them. Germline V gene data show CDR1 as SEHNR and CDR2 as FQNEAQ (reference sequence). The CDR3 reads CASIGKGTEAFF. The CDR3 DNA is TGTGCCAGCATCGGAAAGGGGACGGAAGCTTTCTTT.

This clonotype showed up many times. The rearrangement joins TRBV3-1 to TRBJ1-1; possibly TRBD1 for D (5 bases). CDR3 length: 16 amino acids. V was trimmed by 1 base and J by 2 bases, leaving 14 bases between them. Germline assignment: CDR1 LGHDT and CDR2 YNNKEL (reference sequence). DNA of the CDR3: TGTGCCAGCAGCCAAGCACGGGGCGTAGTAAACACTGAAGCTTTCTTT. Translation gives CASSQARGVVNTEAFF.

V and J are TRBV7-9 and TRBJ1-6; possibly TRBD1 for D (5 bases). Trimming removed 4 bases at V and 9 bases at J, with 13 bases between. The CDR3 covers 14 residues. From germline, CDR1 is SEHNR and CDR2 FQNEAQ (reference sequence). CDR3 nucleotide sequence: TGTGCCAGCAGCTCGGGACCGTCCTTTTCACCCCTCCACTTT. Protein sequence: CASSSGPSFSPLHF.

The table lists this clonotype with many counts. This chain uses TRBV4-3 with TRBJ2-7, with 8 bases matching TRBD2. The CDR3 spans 18 residues. The V segment lost 3 bases and the J segment 0 bases; nucleotides outside the gene matches: 13. Per germline, CDR1 LGHNA and CDR2 YSLEER. CDR3 amino acids: CASSQRVVLAGYSYEQYF. The CDR3 DNA reads TGCGCCAGCAGCCAGCGAGTAGTTCTAGCGGGTTACTCCTACGAGCAGTACTTC.

There are many counts of this clonotype. V and J are TRBV28 and TRBJ1-4; no reliable D call. Looked up from germline, CDR1 is MDHEN and CDR2 is SYDVKM. This CDR3 has 12 amino acids. V was trimmed by 7 bases and J by 0 bases, leaving 3 bases between them. CDR3 coding DNA: TGTGCCAGCACAACAACTAATGAAAAACTGTTTTTT. Protein product: CASTTTNEKLFF.

This clonotype was detected ten times or more. The gene calls are TRBV5-1 and TRBJ1-1; 7 positions match TRBD1. Trimming at V came to 4 bases and at J to 4 bases, leaving 13 bases not matched to a gene. The CDR3 length is 16 residues. Germline values: CDR1 SGHRS, CDR2 YFSETQ. The CDR3 is CASSPGQSVIGTEAFF. In DNA, the CDR3 is TGCGCCAGCAGCCCGGGACAGTCTGTTATCGGCACTGAAGCTTTCTTT.

This clonotype was recorded many times. J is TRBJ1-1 and V is TRBV5-1, with 10 bases that match TRBD1. The CDR3 is 15 residues long. Germline CDR1 reads SGHRS; CDR2 reads YFSETQ. V trimming: 3 bases; J trimming: 5 bases; junction bases outside the gene matches: 7. The CDR3 here is CASSWGQGPRTEAFF. CDR3 in DNA: TGCGCCAGCAGCTGGGGACAGGGGCCGAGAACTGAAGCTTTCTTT.

This clonotype came up many times. The rearrangement joins TRBV6-1 to TRBJ1-3, with no clear D. Germline CDR1 and CDR2: MNHNS and SASEGT. This CDR3 spans 13 amino acids. The V and J ends lost 7 bases and 7 bases respectively, with 14 bases between them. CDR3 sequence: CASTGPMSNTIYF. CDR3 sequence (DNA): TGTGCCAGCACTGGACCGATGAGTAACACCATATATTTT.

In this sample, this clonotype turned up many times. The V gene is TRBV18, the J gene TRBJ2-1; the D call may be TRBD1 or TRBD2 (5 bases each). Trimming left V 1 base short and J 8 bases short, with 21 bases between. Germline loops: CDR1 KGHSH, CDR2 LQKENI. This CDR3 is 17 amino acids long. CDR3 region: CASSPLLRGRQRHEQFF. CDR3 nucleotide sequence: TGTGCCAGCTCACCACTACTGAGGGGAAGGCAAAGACATGAGCAGTTCTTC.

This clonotype showed up many times. The chain uses TRBV20-1 and TRBJ2-7, with no clear D. V was shortened by 1 base and J by 2 bases, with 12 bases between the two germline ends. CDR1 and CDR2 (germline): DFQATT, SNEGSKA (reference sequence). CDR3 length equals 14 residues. The CDR3 is CSARGVGSTYEQYF. The CDR3 DNA reads as TGCAGTGCTAGAGGCGTGGGCAGTACCTACGAGCAGTACTTC.

This clonotype was seen a few times. The chain links TRBV29-1 to TRBJ2-3; TRBD2 matches at 7 bases. The CDR3 runs to 19 residues. Germline V CDR1 and CDR2: SQVTM, ANQGSEA. V shed 3 bases and J 6 bases; nucleotides not matched to a gene: 24. CDR3 residues: CSVDPEGRVLVGGEDTQYF. For the CDR3, the DNA is TGCAGCGTTGATCCCGAGGGTCGGGTGCTAGTGGGAGGGGAGGATACGCAGTATTTT.

This clonotype was seen repeatedly, ten times or more. The chain joins TRBV7-9 to TRBJ2-3; D perhaps matches TRBD2 (5 bases). There are 15 residues in the CDR3. Trimming removed 2 bases from V and 13 bases from J, with 22 bases in between. CDR1 and CDR2 (germline): SEHNR, FQNEAQ (reference sequence). The CDR3 region is CASSLMVSGSILEYF. In DNA, the CDR3 is TGTGCCAGCAGCTTAATGGTGTCGGGGAGCATATTAGAGTATTTT. The entire variable domain, with the rest obtained from reference TRBV7-9 and TRBJ2-3, is as follows: DTGVSQNPRHKITKRGQNVTFRCDPISEHNRLYWYRQTLGQGPEFLTYFQNEAQLEKSRLLSDRFSAERPKGSFSTLEIQRTEQGDSAMYLCASSLMVSGSILEYFGPGTRLTVL.

The chain employs TRBV20-1 and TRBJ1-1; possible D gene TRBD1, 5 bases. Germline-derived CDR1 and CDR2 are DFQATT and SNEGSKA (reference sequence). V was cut by 3 bases and J by 5 bases, with 25 bases left in between. CDR3 length equals 17 residues. CDR3 amino acids: CSARRGGLGGFSTEAFF. The CDR3, as DNA: TGCAGTGCTAGGAGGGGCGGCCTGGGGGGGTTTAGTACTGAAGCTTTCTTT.

This clonotype has at least ten counts. The chain recombines TRBV28 with TRBJ2-7; D is uncertain. Trimming cost V 6 bases and J 3 bases, with 12 bases left between them. From germline, CDR1 is MDHEN and CDR2 SYDVKM. The CDR3 is 13 amino acids. The CDR3 nucleotides are TGTGCCAGCAGAGCACCAGCCGGCTACGAGCAGTACTTC. Amino acid sequence: CASRAPAGYEQYF.

This clonotype was seen at least ten times. The gene calls are TRBV6-2 or TRBV6-3 and TRBJ2-7; D is possibly TRBD1 or TRBD2 (6 bases each). Deletions cut 7 bases from V and 2 bases from J, with 12 bases between. CDR1 and CDR2 (germline): MNHEY, SVGEGT. The length of the CDR3 is 13 residues. The CDR3 reads CASKEGGPYEQYF. Written as DNA, the CDR3 is TGTGCCAGCAAAGAGGGGGGTCCCTACGAGCAGTACTTC.

This clonotype was observed many times. The genes are TRBV20-1 and TRBJ2-2, with D unresolved. Looked up from germline, CDR1 is DFQATT and CDR2 is SNEGSKA (reference sequence). V lost 0 bases and J lost 4, with 15 bases in between. This CDR3 spans 16 amino acids. The CDR3 coding sequence is TGCAGTGCTAGAGATCCGGGCAGGTCGGGCACCGGGGAGCTGTTTTTT. It is translated as CSARDPGRSGTGELFF.

The table lists this clonotype with many counts. The chain couples TRBV18 to TRBJ1-1; 8 bases fit TRBD1. Losses at the gene ends were 0 bases for V and 10 bases for J; bases not matched to a gene: 10. The CDR3 is 15 amino acids. Germline CDR1 and CDR2: KGHSH and LQKENI. CDR3 DNA: TGTGCCAGCTCACCACCGAGTACAGGGGGAAAAGCAGCTTTCTTT. Encoded protein: CASSPPSTGGKAAFF.

This clonotype was seen repeatedly, ten times or more. V gene TRBV11-2 combines with J gene TRBJ2-3; TRBD2 matches at 7 bases. CDR1 SGHAT and CDR2 FQNNGV come from the germline V gene. This CDR3 comprises 13 residues. The ends lost 1 base at V and 7 bases at J; junction bases unmatched: 2. The CDR3 region is CASSLAGGNTQYF. The CDR3 bases are TGTGCCAGCAGCTTAGCGGGAGGCAATACGCAGTATTTT. Supplemented by reference TRBV11-2 and TRBJ2-3, the full variable domain reads EAGVAQSPRYKIIEKRQSVAFWCNPISGHATLYWYQQILGQGPKLLIQFQNNGVVDDSQLPKDRFSAERLKGVDSTLKIQPAKLEDSAVYLCASSLAGGNTQYFGPGTRLTVL.

This chain uses TRBV7-9 with TRBJ2-2; D not resolved. Trimming left V 4 bases short and J 6 bases short, with 6 bases between. The germline CDR1 and CDR2 sequences are SEHNR and FQNEAQ (reference sequence). The CDR3 totals 12 residues. CDR3 DNA sequence: TGTGCCAGCAGCTCATCCTCCGGGGAGCTGTTTTTT. It translates to CASSSSSGELFF.

This clonotype came up many times. The chain joins TRBV4-3 to TRBJ2-2, with D perhaps assigned TRBD1 or TRBD2 (5 bases each). V lost 0 bases and J 5 bases, leaving 19 bases between the germline ends. The CDR3 has 18 amino acids. Germline-derived CDR1 and CDR2 are LGHNA and YSLEER. In DNA form, the CDR3 reads TGCGCCAGCAGCCAAGAGGTTGGAGGACATCGAAGGACCGGGGAGCTGTTTTTT. This gives the protein CASSQEVGGHRRTGELFF.

This clonotype appeared many times. The chain combines TRBV5-1 with TRBJ1-5, with TRBD1 as a possible D gene (6 bases). Germline V gene sequence: CDR1 SGHRS, CDR2 YFSETQ. V dropped 3 bases and J dropped 9 bases, with 19 bases sitting between them. The CDR3 loop spans 15 amino acids. CDR3 residues: CASSSEDSQRGPQHF. As DNA, the CDR3 is TGCGCCAGCAGCTCCGAGGACAGCCAGCGGGGGCCCCAGCATTTT. Drawing the rest from reference TRBV5-1 and TRBJ1-5, the complete variable domain is KAGVTQTPRYLIKTRGQQVTLSCSPISGHRSVSWYQQTPGQGLQFLFEYFSETQRNKGNFPGRFSGRQFSNSRSEMNVSTLELGDSALYLCASSSEDSQRGPQHFGDGTRLSIL.